The 25 T cell receptor beta chains reported below all come from one sample, sequenced in a study of CD8 T cells in ankylosing spondylitis. No antigen has been assigned to these receptors. TCRdb reprocessed the 5' RACE reads via MiXCR and lists one record per CDR3 protein. The table shows 450,000 to 550,000 distinct CDR3 sequences, with about 5.2% occurring only once. Study findings and constraints: For ankylosing spondylitis blood, a TCR beta motif of seven to nine highly homologous variants appeared characteristic.

The specimen sequenced was blood, either unsorted or a sorted T cell fraction (not recorded which). The receptors were sampled from a male donor with ankylosing spondylitis.

This clonotype was detected only a few times. The chain recombines TRBV14 with TRBJ2-1; 9 nucleotides agree with TRBD2. This CDR3 region has 16 residues. Trimming at V came to 2 bases and at J to 8 bases, leaving 10 bases not matched to a gene. The V gene's germline CDR1 is SGHDN and CDR2 FVKESK. The CDR3 DNA is TGTGCCAGCAGCCAACCTCGTAGCGGGGGTTTCGATGAGCAGTTCTTC. It encodes CASSQPRSGGFDEQFF.

This clonotype showed up many times. The chain links TRBV6-1 to TRBJ2-5; D gene unclear. Trimming took off 6 bases at V and 1 base at J, with 12 bases between the two ends. The CDR3 is 14 amino acids. Germline lookup yields CDR1 MNHNS and CDR2 SASEGT. The DNA of the CDR3 is TGTGCCAGCAGCGCCGAATGGGGCCAAGAGACCCAGTACTTC. This gives the protein CASSAEWGQETQYF.

The chain links TRBV28 to TRBJ1-1; TRBD1 aligns across 7 bases. The CDR3 has 16 amino acids. Looked up from germline, CDR1 is MDHEN and CDR2 is SYDVKM. V lost 3 bases, J lost 1 base, and 8 bases stayed unmatched. This chain's CDR3 is CASSFRAGGPNTEAFF. The CDR3 DNA follows: TGTGCCAGCAGTTTTCGGGCAGGGGGTCCGAACACTGAAGCTTTCTTT.

Ten or more counts support this clonotype. The V gene is TRBV7-9, the J gene TRBJ2-3, with TRBD1 matching over 7 bases. Germline-derived CDR1 and CDR2 are SEHNR and FQNEAQ (reference sequence). J was trimmed by 2 bases and V by 5 bases; bases with no gene match: 13. This CDR3 comprises 17 residues. The CDR3 region is CASSHHRQGLYTDTQYF. The CDR3 DNA reads as TGTGCCAGCAGCCACCATCGACAGGGCCTATACACAGATACGCAGTATTTT.

At least ten counts were recorded for this clonotype. V usage is TRBV20-1 and J usage is TRBJ2-1; D is uncertain. The CDR3 is 13 residues long. In germline, CDR1 is DFQATT, CDR2 SNEGSKA (reference sequence). Trimming took off 6 bases at V and 6 bases at J, with 15 bases between the two ends. Here the CDR3 DNA reads TGCAGTGCGCCCCGATATTGGGCCAATGAGCAGTTCTTC. Amino acid sequence: CSAPRYWANEQFF.

This clonotype occurred many times. The chain links TRBV20-1 to TRBJ1-3; D ambiguous. V lost 1 base and J lost 4, with 11 bases in between. This CDR3 spans 14 amino acids. From germline, CDR1 is DFQATT and CDR2 SNEGSKA (reference sequence). Here the CDR3 reads CSARVRRSGNTIYF. CDR3 sequence (DNA): TGCAGTGCTAGAGTCAGAAGGTCGGGAAACACCATATATTTT.

The sample holds many counts of this clonotype. The chain combines TRBV7-2 with TRBJ1-2; D is unclear. Trimming took 5 bases from V and 1 from J, leaving 8 bases between them. Germline V gene sequence: CDR1 SGHTA, CDR2 FQGNSA. This CDR3 is built from 13 residues. In DNA, the CDR3 is TGTGCCAGCAGCCTAGGGCTTAACTATGGCTACACCTTC. Its protein product is CASSLGLNYGYTF.

This clonotype was counted at least ten times. The gene calls are TRBV4-1 and TRBJ2-1, with D perhaps TRBD1 or TRBD2 (6 bases each). The ends were cut back, 5 bases at V and 2 bases at J, with 19 bases in the middle. This CDR3 spans 17 amino acids. CDR1 MGHRA and CDR2 YSYEKL come from the germline V gene. Here the CDR3 reads CASSSFSGEVAYNEQFF. For the CDR3, the DNA is TGCGCCAGCAGCTCCTTCTCAGGGGAGGTGGCCTACAATGAGCAGTTCTTC.

This clonotype has a count of ten or more. This chain connects TRBV20-1 to TRBJ2-1; 8 bases agree with TRBD2. The junction had 5 bases not matched to a gene; V was cut back by 5 bases and J by 5 bases. The germline V gene encodes CDR1 DFQATT and CDR2 SNEGSKA (reference sequence). The CDR3 is 13 amino acids. The CDR3 loop reads CSAAVSGDNEQFF. The CDR3 coding sequence is TGCAGTGCTGCCGTTAGCGGGGACAATGAGCAGTTCTTC.

This clonotype was observed at least ten times. This sequence joins TRBV5-1 and TRBJ1-4; TRBD1 aligns across 7 bases. V shed 4 bases, J shed 0 bases, and the junction held 3 bases outside the gene matches. Germline V CDR1 and CDR2: SGHRS, YFSETQ. The CDR3 has 15 amino acids. The CDR3 is CASSPGQATNEKLFF. DNA of the CDR3: TGCGCCAGCAGCCCTGGACAGGCAACTAATGAAAAACTGTTTTTT. Supplemented by reference TRBV5-1 and TRBJ1-4, the full variable domain reads KAGVTQTPRYLIKTRGQQVTLSCSPISGHRSVSWYQQTPGQGLQFLFEYFSETQRNKGNFPGRFSGRQFSNSRSEMNVSTLELGDSALYLCASSPGQATNEKLFFGSGTQLSVL.

This clonotype was seen at least ten times. The J gene is TRBJ2-1, the V gene TRBV24-1, with D perhaps matching TRBD1 or TRBD2 (7 bases each). This CDR3 has 15 amino acids. Looked up from germline, CDR1 is KGHDR and CDR2 is SFDVKD. With 7 bases removed from V and 5 bases from J, the gap between germline ends came to 17 bases. DNA of the CDR3: TGTGCCACCAGCACCCAGGGGGGGGGCAACAATGAGCAGTTCTTC. Translated: CATSTQGGGNNEQFF.

This clonotype showed up many times. The chain couples TRBV4-3 to TRBJ1-1; D unclear. Trimming removed 0 bases at V and 5 bases at J, with 7 bases between. CDR1 is LGHNA and CDR2 is YSLEER in the germline V gene. This CDR3 is built from 13 residues. CDR3 nucleotides: TGCGCCAGCAGCCAAGAATTCGGGACTGAAGCTTTCTTT. Protein: CASSQEFGTEAFF.

This chain joins TRBV27 and TRBJ1-5; perhaps TRBD1 as D (5 bases). CDR1 and CDR2 from the germline V gene are MNHEY and SMNVEV (reference sequence). The CDR3 length is 15 residues. Trimming stripped 3 bases from V and 7 bases from J, with 16 bases between. The CDR3 region is CASSLTREGGQPQHF. CDR3 coding DNA: TGTGCCAGCAGTTTGACCAGGGAGGGTGGCCAGCCCCAGCATTTT.

This clonotype was counted at least ten times. The chain recombines TRBV28 with TRBJ2-5; 7 bases align to TRBD1. This CDR3 region has 12 residues. Germline CDR1 reads MDHEN; CDR2 reads SYDVKM. The trim removed 7 bases at V and 5 bases at J, leaving 4 bases unmatched. CDR3 in DNA: TGTGCCAGCAATCCCAGGGGGGAGACCCAGTACTTC. It yields the protein CASNPRGETQYF.

This clonotype was seen ten or more times. The gene calls are TRBV20-1 and TRBJ2-1; 14 bases fit TRBD2. The CDR3 spans 16 residues. CDR1 and CDR2 from the germline V gene are DFQATT and SNEGSKA (reference sequence). Trimming at V came to 4 bases and at J to 5 bases, leaving 7 bases not matched to a gene. The DNA for the CDR3 is TGCAGTGCTAACCCGACTAGCGGGAGGGCGCACAATGAGCAGTTCTTC. Translated, it gives CSANPTSGRAHNEQFF.

This clonotype has ten or more counts. The rearrangement joins TRBV11-2 to TRBJ2-1, with D perhaps TRBD1 (6 bases). Germline V lookup: CDR1 SGHAT, CDR2 FQNNGV. V shed 2 bases and J shed 7 bases, with 21 bases lying between them. CDR3 length: 17 residues. The DNA of the CDR3 is TGTGCCAGCAGCTTACCCCCCGGCAGGGGAATGATGAATGAGCAGTTCTTC. It yields the protein CASSLPPGRGMMNEQFF. Full variable domain (rest looked up from reference TRBV11-2 and TRBJ2-1): EAGVAQSPRYKIIEKRQSVAFWCNPISGHATLYWYQQILGQGPKLLIQFQNNGVVDDSQLPKDRFSAERLKGVDSTLKIQPAKLEDSAVYLCASSLPPGRGMMNEQFFGPGTRLTVL.

This clonotype was recorded at least ten times. The rearrangement uses TRBV7-6 and TRBJ1-1; D call uncertain. V was clipped by 2 bases and J by 8 bases, with 15 bases between them. Germline-derived CDR1 and CDR2 are SGHVS and FNYEAQ. The CDR3 totals 14 residues. CDR3 nucleotides: TGTGCCAGCAGCTTACGTGACATCTCCAACGAAGCTTTCTTT. Translated, it gives CASSLRDISNEAFF. The variable domain in full, completed from reference TRBV7-6 and TRBJ1-1, reads GAGVSQSPRYKVTKRGQDVALRCDPISGHVSLYWYRQALGQGPEFLTYFNYEAQQDKSGLPNDRFSAERPEGSISTLTIQRTEQRDSAMYRCASSLRDISNEAFFGQGTRLTVV.

This clonotype appeared a few times. The chain has TRBV7-2 and TRBJ2-2; 7 bases line up with TRBD2. This CDR3 is 14 amino acids long. Germline V gene lookup returns CDR1 SGHTA and CDR2 FQGNSA. The ends lost 5 bases at V and 6 bases at J; junction bases unmatched: 6. This chain's CDR3 is CASSVRRGAGELFF. The CDR3 coding sequence is TGTGCCAGCAGCGTACGCCGGGGGGCCGGGGAGCTGTTTTTT. Full variable domain (remainder filled in from reference TRBV7-2 and TRBJ2-2): GAGVSQSPSNKVTEKGKDVELRCDPISGHTALYWYRQSLGQGLEFLIYFQGNSAPDKSGLPSDRFSAERTGGSVSTLTIQRTQQEDSAVYLCASSVRRGAGELFFGEGSRLTVL.

This clonotype was counted ten times or more. The rearrangement uses TRBV15 and TRBJ2-1; 8 bases align to TRBD2. V lost 1 base to trimming and J lost 9 bases; unmatched junction nucleotides: 17. The germline V gene has CDR1 LNHNV and CDR2 YYDKDF (reference sequence). The CDR3 sequence is 18 residues long. For the CDR3, the DNA is TGTGCCACCAGCAGAGTCTCCGGTGGACTAGCCGAGGGAGGTGAGCAGTTCTTC. Translation gives CATSRVSGGLAEGGEQFF.

There are many counts of this clonotype. The rearrangement uses TRBV6-1 and TRBJ2-1; TRBD1 is a possible D gene (6 bases). V lost 6 bases and J lost 4, with 16 bases in between. This CDR3 contains 15 residues. The germline gives CDR1 MNHNS, CDR2 SASEGT. CDR3 nucleotides: TGTGCCAGCAGCCTTAGGGGGACCCCGTACAATGAGCAGTTCTTC. Translated, it gives CASSLRGTPYNEQFF.

This clonotype appeared many times. J is TRBJ1-3 and V is TRBV7-9; TRBD1 agrees at 9 bases. Germline loops: CDR1 SEHNR, CDR2 FQNEAQ (reference sequence). The V segment lost 5 bases and the J segment 4 bases; nucleotides outside the gene matches: 15. CDR3 size: 18 residues. The CDR3 reads CASSLTGQGLRGGNTIYF. The CDR3 DNA reads as TGTGCCAGCAGCCTAACGGGACAGGGACTACGGGGAGGAAACACCATATATTTT.

This clonotype was observed many times. The rearrangement uses TRBV6-2 or TRBV6-3 and TRBJ2-7; D unclear. Germline CDR1 and CDR2: MNHEY and SVGEGT. The ends were cut back, 6 bases at V and 6 bases at J, with 9 bases in the middle. The CDR3 spans 11 residues. The DNA of the CDR3 is TGTGCCAGCAGGAGGTCGCTCGAGCAGTACTTC. Protein product: CASRRSLEQYF.

As for this clonotype: A junction end diverges from the germline sequence, so it may reflect a read error. V is TRBV20-1 and J is TRBJ2-3, with D perhaps TRBD2 (6 bases). Germline values: CDR1 DFQATT, CDR2 SNEGSKA (reference sequence). The CDR3 has 17 amino acids. The CDR3 DNA follows: TGCTGTGCTAGAGATCCGGCGGGGCGACCCGGCGCAGATACGCAGTATTTT. It encodes CCARDPAGRPGADTQYF.

This chain uses TRBV20-1 with TRBJ2-3; D may be TRBD2 (6 bases). The V and J ends lost 0 bases and 2 bases respectively, with 15 bases between them. Germline CDR1 reads DFQATT; CDR2 reads SNEGSKA (reference sequence). The CDR3 has 16 residues. The CDR3 region has the DNA TGCAGTGCTAGAGATCGGAAACTAGCACACACAGATACGCAGTATTTT. Its protein is CSARDRKLAHTDTQYF.

In this sample, this clonotype turned up many times. The CDR3 nucleotides are TGTGCCAGCAGTCCCAGTTATTATGGCTACACCTTC. Protein product: CASSPSYYGYTF. V is TRBV12-3 or TRBV12-4 and J is TRBJ1-2, with unresolved D. The V and J ends lost 5 bases and 5 bases respectively, with 9 bases between them. The CDR3 length is 12 residues.